One and the same sample provided the 20 T cell receptor beta chains below, sequenced in a study of blood T cell repertoires in COVID-19. This table comes from immunoSEQ multiplex PCR, and its TCRdb copy is limited to in-frame clones, with some not included. Of about 240,000 clones in the sample, roughly 80% are singletons; the top ten hold roughly 9.6%. Sequencing was carried out using peripheral blood. The receptors come from a woman of 80 years or more with acute or convalescent COVID-19.

In its sample, this clone was seen once. The chain joins TRBV20-1 to TRBJ1-5; D is uncertain. The V and J ends lost 3 bases and 0 bases respectively, with 9 bases between them. The CDR3 runs to 14 residues. Per germline, CDR1 DFQATT and CDR2 SNEGSKA (reference sequence). CDR3 DNA: TGCAGTGCTAGTGGCGGCTATAGCAATCAGCCCCAGCATTTT. Amino acid sequence: CSASGGYSNQPQHF.

The chain joins TRBV6-5 to TRBJ1-2; 9 nucleotides line up with TRBD1. Per the germline V gene, CDR1 is MNHEY and CDR2 is SVGAGI. V was pared by 0 bases and J by 6 bases, with 8 bases of the junction left unmatched. This CDR3 comprises 16 residues. Here the CDR3 DNA reads TGTGCCAGCAGTTACTCGCCGACAGGGGGTCGGCATGGCTACACCTTC. It is translated as CASSYSPTGGRHGYTF.

The rearrangement links TRBV3-1 (or the pseudogene TRBV3-2) to TRBJ2-1; 15 bases line up with TRBD2. The CDR3 extends over 17 amino acids. Trimming took 1 base from V and 5 from J; bases not matched to a gene: 3. Germline V gene data show CDR1 as LGHDT and CDR2 as YNNKEL (reference sequence). The CDR3 sequence is CASSQGGLAGGHNEQFF. In DNA form, the CDR3 reads TGTGCCAGCAGCCAAGGGGGACTAGCGGGGGGTCACAATGAGCAGTTCTTC.

V gene TRBV5-1 combines with J gene TRBJ2-7, with TRBD2 matching 12 bases. The V segment lost 5 bases and the J segment 3 bases; nucleotides outside the gene matches: 3. CDR3 length: 14 residues. Germline values: CDR1 SGHRS, CDR2 YFSETQ. CDR3 loop: CASRTTSGGYEQYF. DNA of the CDR3: TGCGCCAGCAGAACGACTAGCGGGGGCTACGAGCAGTACTTC.

CDR3 loop: CASICGGGRETQYF. The CDR3 nucleotides read TGCGCCAGCATTTGTGGCGGGGGGAGGGAGACCCAGTACTTC. The chain employs TRBV10-1 and TRBJ2-5; 8 nucleotides align to TRBD2. The CDR3 loop spans 14 amino acids. V was clipped by 7 bases and J by 5 bases; unmatched bases: 9. The germline V gene encodes CDR1 WNHNN and CDR2 SYGVQD (reference sequence).

The genes are TRBV4-1 and TRBJ2-7; maybe TRBD2 (5 bases). The CDR3 totals 13 residues. Looked up from germline, CDR1 is MGHRA and CDR2 is YSYEKL. The V end was cut by 0 bases, the J end by 5 bases, with 8 bases between. CDR3 region: CASSQDGRNEQYF. Here the CDR3 DNA reads TGCGCCAGCAGCCAAGATGGGAGAAACGAGCAGTACTTC.

The V call is TRBV5-1, the J call TRBJ2-1, with a tentative D call TRBD1 (6 bases). V was trimmed by 5 bases and J by 6 bases, leaving 9 bases between them. This CDR3 spans 12 amino acids. Per germline, CDR1 SGHRS and CDR2 YFSETQ. CDR3 bases: TGCGCCAGCAGTTCGGACAGCAATGAGCAGTTCTTC. Amino acids: CASSSDSNEQFF.

The V call is TRBV19, the J call TRBJ1-6, with 9 bases lining up with TRBD1. Germline CDR1 reads LNHDA; CDR2 reads SQIVND (reference sequence). V lost 4 bases and J lost 10; bases outside the gene matches: 5. This CDR3 is built from 14 residues. As DNA, the CDR3 is TGTGCCAGTAGTAACCGGGACAGGGAATCACCCCTCCACTTT. Its translation: CASSNRDRESPLHF.

J is TRBJ2-5 and V is TRBV11-3; maybe TRBD1 (5 bases). The V end lost 5 bases, the J end lost 2 bases, and 9 bases lay between the germline ends. The germline gives CDR1 SGHNT, CDR2 YENEEA. This CDR3 comprises 13 residues. CDR3 loop: CASSLTDQETQYF. The CDR3 nucleotides read TGTGCCAGCAGCCTGACAGATCAAGAGACCCAGTACTTC.

The gene calls are TRBV28 and TRBJ1-5; D perhaps matches TRBD1 (5 bases). V lost 5 bases and J 1 base, leaving 12 bases between the germline ends. CDR3 size: 15 residues. Germline lookup yields CDR1 MDHEN and CDR2 SYDVKM. The DNA of the CDR3 is TGTGCCAGCAGTACCAGCGACAGAAGCAATCAGCCCCAGCATTTT. Translating gives CASSTSDRSNQPQHF.

In this sample, this clone turned up once. The chain employs TRBV9 and TRBJ2-1; D uncertain. Germline-derived CDR1 and CDR2 are SGDLS and YYNGEE. The CDR3 totals 16 residues. V shed 0 bases and J shed 3 bases, with 13 bases lying between them. The CDR3 protein is CASSVEDTSLYNEQFF. The CDR3 region has the DNA TGTGCCAGCAGCGTAGAAGACACCTCCCTCTACAATGAGCAGTTCTTC. Full variable domain (remainder filled in from reference TRBV9 and TRBJ2-1): DSGVTQTPKHLITATGQRVTLRCSPRSGDLSVYWYQQSLDQGLQFLIQYYNGEERAKGNILERFSAQQFPDLHSELNLSSLELGDSALYFCASSVEDTSLYNEQFFGPGTRLTVL.

This rearrangement joins TRBV5-1 to TRBJ2-2; 8 bases fit TRBD2. V shed 2 bases, J shed 5 bases, and the junction held 5 bases outside the gene matches. This CDR3 contains 15 residues. CDR1 and CDR2 (germline): SGHRS, YFSETQ. The CDR3 region is CASSLAGDGTGELFF. CDR3 DNA sequence: TGCGCCAGCAGCTTAGCGGGGGATGGGACCGGGGAGCTGTTTTTT.

The J gene is TRBJ1-3, the V gene TRBV24-1; the match to TRBD1 covers 7 bases. This CDR3 contains 14 residues. CDR1 and CDR2 (germline): KGHDR, SFDVKD. V shed 6 bases, J shed 0 bases, and the junction held 1 base outside the gene matches. The CDR3 here is CATSPGGSGNTIYF. The CDR3 bases are TGTGCCACCAGTCCAGGGGGCTCTGGAAACACCATATATTTT.

The chain uses TRBV19 and TRBJ1-4, with 8 bases matching TRBD1. Trimming took 10 bases from V and 1 from J; bases not matched to a gene: 5. There are 14 residues in the CDR3. Germline V gene lookup returns CDR1 LNHDA and CDR2 SQIVND (reference sequence). CDR3 amino acids: CATTTGGTNEKLFF. For the CDR3, the DNA is TGTGCCACCACTACAGGGGGAACTAATGAAAAACTGTTTTTT. Variable domain in full (rest from reference TRBV19 and TRBJ1-4): DGGITQSPKYLFRKEGQNVTLSCEQNLNHDAMYWYRQDPGQGLRLIYYSQIVNDFQKGDIAEGYSVSREKKESFPLTVTSAQKNPTAFYLCATTTGGTNEKLFFGSGTQLSVL.

The V call is TRBV4-2, the J call TRBJ1-1; TRBD1 agrees at 9 bases. The CDR3 contains 15 residues. The germline V gene encodes CDR1 LGHNA and CDR2 YNFKEQ. V shed 0 bases, J shed 5 bases, and the junction held 4 bases outside the gene matches. CDR3 loop: CASSQDGTGRTEAFF. CDR3 DNA: TGTGCCAGCAGCCAAGATGGGACAGGGAGGACTGAAGCTTTCTTT.

The chain uses TRBV15 and TRBJ1-2; D ambiguous. The CDR3 has 14 amino acids. Trimming took 1 base from V and 7 from J, leaving 13 bases between them. The V gene's germline CDR1 is LNHNV and CDR2 YYDKDF (reference sequence). CDR3 region: CATSRAFQDLGYTF. CDR3 DNA: TGTGCCACCAGCAGAGCCTTTCAGGATCTTGGCTACACCTTC. Complete variable domain (other parts from reference TRBV15 and TRBJ1-2): DAMVIQNPRYQVTQFGKPVTLSCSQTLNHNVMYWYQQKSSQAPKLLFHYYDKDFNNEADTPDNFQSRRPNTSFCFLDIRSPGLGDTAMYLCATSRAFQDLGYTFGSGTRLTVV.

Note on this clone: Other DNA sequences in this specimen translate into the identical CDR3. The CDR3 sequence is CASSLGQGYNEQFF. The DNA of the CDR3 is TGTGCCAGCAGCCTAGGACAGGGGTACAATGAGCAGTTCTTC. The chain joins TRBV5-8 to TRBJ2-1; 9 positions match TRBD1. The CDR3 is 14 amino acids. With V trimmed by 4 bases and J by 4 bases, 3 bases remained unmatched. Germline CDR1 SGHTS, CDR2 YDEGEE.

The chain has TRBV30 and TRBJ1-5; a possible D gene is TRBD1 (6 bases). Trimming took off 3 bases at V and 4 bases at J, with 13 bases between the two ends. The germline V gene encodes CDR1 GTSNPN and CDR2 SVGIG (reference sequence). The CDR3 is 14 residues long. The CDR3 region has the DNA TGTGCCTGGAGGTCGGACAGTGGAAATCAGCCCCAGCATTTT. Its protein product is CAWRSDSGNQPQHF. The full variable domain, its missing parts supplied by reference TRBV30 and TRBJ1-5, is SQTIHQWPATLVQPVGSPLSLECTVEGTSNPNLYWYRQAAGRGLQLLFYSVGIGQISSEVPQNLSASRPQDRQFILSSKKLLLSDSGFYLCAWRSDSGNQPQHFGDGTRLSIL.

The V and J genes are TRBV5-1 and TRBJ1-3, with D perhaps TRBD1 (5 bases). The germline V gene has CDR1 SGHRS and CDR2 YFSETQ. This CDR3 contains 13 residues. V was pared by 0 bases and J by 4 bases, with 5 bases between. The CDR3 DNA is TGCGCCAGCAGCTTGGGGACAGGAAACACCATATATTTT. This gives the protein CASSLGTGNTIYF.

Concerning this clone itself: This sample also contains other DNA sequences that code for the same CDR3. The chain carries TRBV7-3 and TRBJ2-3; TRBD1 is a possible D gene (5 bases). The V end lost 5 bases, the J end lost 2 bases, and 11 bases lay between the germline ends. Per the germline V gene, CDR1 is SGHTA and CDR2 is FQGTGA. The CDR3 extends over 14 amino acids. This CDR3 reads CASSLDRFTDTQYF. The CDR3 nucleotides read TGTGCCAGCAGCCTCGACAGATTCACAGATACGCAGTATTTT.